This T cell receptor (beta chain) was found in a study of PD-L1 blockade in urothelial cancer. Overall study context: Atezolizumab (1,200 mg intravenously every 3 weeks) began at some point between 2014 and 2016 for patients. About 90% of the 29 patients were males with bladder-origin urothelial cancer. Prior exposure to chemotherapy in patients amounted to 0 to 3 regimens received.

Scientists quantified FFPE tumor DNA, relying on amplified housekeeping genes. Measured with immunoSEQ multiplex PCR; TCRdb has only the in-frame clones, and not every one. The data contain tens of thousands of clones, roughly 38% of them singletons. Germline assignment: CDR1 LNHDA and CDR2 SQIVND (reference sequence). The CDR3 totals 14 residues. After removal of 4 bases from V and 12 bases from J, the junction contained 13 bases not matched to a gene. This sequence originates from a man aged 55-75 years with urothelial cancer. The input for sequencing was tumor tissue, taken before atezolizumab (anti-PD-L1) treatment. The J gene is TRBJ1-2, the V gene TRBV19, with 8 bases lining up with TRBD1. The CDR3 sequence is CASSRIGQGRGHTF. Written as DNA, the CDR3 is TGTGCCAGTAGTAGAATAGGACAGGGAAGGGGACACACCTTC.